Presented here are 20 T cell receptor beta chains from one specimen sequenced in a study of T cells after yellow fever vaccination (dated by TCRdb to the late 2010s). This specimen's treatment or condition label, per the study, means: live attenuated yellow fever vaccine strain. Library generation was performed with 5' RACE. The instrument was an Illumina NovaSeq 6000. In-frame beta chains were kept once TCRdb had trimmed the public reads at Q25 with fastp and called clones with MiXCR. Duplicate CDR3 protein sequences are folded into a single record with the most common DNA and genes. The sample data list 150,000 to 200,000 distinct CDR3 sequences, and around 9.7% of these were observed just once. The ten largest clones represent roughly a third of the sample. The specimen comprised CD8+ T cells sorted from PBMCs, sampled 45 days after the yellow fever booster vaccination. Every receptor here comes from a man between 18 and 29 years old who received the YFV17D yellow fever vaccine.

The J gene is TRBJ2-1, the V gene TRBV4-1, with a possible D match to TRBD2 (5 bases). The germline gives CDR1 MGHRA, CDR2 YSYEKL. V lost 1 base to trimming and J lost 4 bases, with 11 bases between them. This CDR3 spans 15 amino acids. The CDR3 coding sequence is TGCGCCAGCAGCCAAGCGGCGGGCGTTTACAATGAGCAGTTCTTC. Its translation: CASSQAAGVYNEQFF.

The J gene is TRBJ2-6, the V gene TRBV27, with D hard to call. The germline CDR1 and CDR2 sequences are MNHEY and SMNVEV (reference sequence). The CDR3 covers 15 residues. Trimming pared 2 bases from V and 0 bases from J, leaving 5 bases between. The DNA for the CDR3 is TGTGCCAGCAGTTTAACCCCCTCTGGGGCCAACGTCCTGACTTTC. Encoded protein: CASSLTPSGANVLTF.

This clonotype was seen only a few times. The CDR3 DNA sequence: TGTGCCAGCAGAAAGGGGGGGAGCACTGAAGCTTTCTTT. Translation gives CASRKGGSTEAFF. This rearrangement joins TRBV6-5 to TRBJ1-1, with a possible D match to TRBD1 (6 bases). CDR3 length: 13 residues. V lost 6 bases and J lost 4, with 12 bases in between. Germline CDR1 and CDR2: MNHEY and SVGAGI.

This clonotype was detected only a few times. This sequence joins TRBV7-9 and TRBJ1-1; a weak D match, TRBD1 (6 bases). Deletions cut 4 bases from V and 0 bases from J, with 12 bases between. Per germline, CDR1 SEHNR and CDR2 FQNEAQ (reference sequence). The CDR3 covers 15 residues. CDR3 bases: TGTGCCAGCAGCTCGACAGGAAGCATGAACACTGAAGCTTTCTTT. This sequence encodes CASSSTGSMNTEAFF.

V usage is TRBV18 and J usage is TRBJ1-2; D may be TRBD1 (5 bases). V was cut by 2 bases and J by 4 bases, with 17 bases left in between. Germline V CDR1 and CDR2: KGHSH, LQKENI. CDR3 length equals 16 residues. In DNA form, the CDR3 reads TGTGCCAGCTCACCAAGAATGTCAGGGCAAGTCTATGGCTACACCTTC. Its protein product is CASSPRMSGQVYGYTF.

This chain uses TRBV18 with TRBJ2-7, with D maybe TRBD1 (5 bases). Germline values: CDR1 KGHSH, CDR2 LQKENI. This CDR3 region has 14 residues. Trimming cost V 4 bases and J 2 bases, with 12 bases left between them. The CDR3 DNA sequence: TGTGCCAGCTCACGTTCAGGGATTACCTACGAGCAGTACTTC. Its protein product is CASSRSGITYEQYF.

This clonotype was seen a handful of times. The rearrangement joins TRBV5-6 to TRBJ2-7; no definite D call. The CDR3 runs 14 residues. From germline, CDR1 is SGHDT and CDR2 YYEEEE. V lost 0 bases to trimming and J lost 2 bases, with 9 bases between them. Here the CDR3 reads CASSLGSIAYEQYF. CDR3 sequence (DNA): TGTGCCAGCAGCTTGGGGAGTATAGCCTACGAGCAGTACTTC.

The chain recombines TRBV6-2 or TRBV6-3 with TRBJ1-1, with 11 nucleotides matching TRBD1. The V segment lost 6 bases and the J segment 0 bases; nucleotides outside the gene matches: 3. Per germline, CDR1 MNHEY and CDR2 SVGEGT. The CDR3 runs to 15 residues. In nucleotides, the CDR3 is TGTGCCAGCAGGGGACAGGGGGAAATGAACACTGAAGCTTTCTTT. This codes for CASRGQGEMNTEAFF.

The chain couples TRBV29-1 to TRBJ1-1, with no clear D. Germline V lookup: CDR1 SQVTM, CDR2 ANQGSEA. There are 12 residues in the CDR3. Trimming left V 6 bases short and J 0 bases short, with 8 bases between. The CDR3 DNA is TGCAGCGTCGGTTTTATGAACACTGAAGCTTTCTTT. Amino acids: CSVGFMNTEAFF.

This clonotype was found a few times. Written as DNA, the CDR3 is TGTGCCAGCAGCACCTCCGGGACTCACACAGATACGCAGTATTTT. Encoded protein: CASSTSGTHTDTQYF. The chain combines TRBV7-6 with TRBJ2-3; a weak D match, TRBD2 (6 bases). Germline CDR1 and CDR2: SGHVS and FNYEAQ. There are 15 residues in the CDR3. The ends were cut back, 5 bases at V and 2 bases at J, with 14 bases in the middle.

The V call is TRBV7-9, the J call TRBJ2-5; TRBD1 matches at 9 bases. This CDR3 is built from 15 residues. V lost 8 bases to trimming and J lost 5 bases; unmatched junction nucleotides: 12. CDR1 is SEHNR, CDR2 FQNEAQ, per germline (reference sequence). The CDR3 bases are TGTGCCAGCGGTTTCGCCGGGACAGGGAGGGAGACCCAGTACTTC. As protein: CASGFAGTGRETQYF.

This clonotype was recorded a few times. V gene TRBV11-2 combines with J gene TRBJ1-6; 8 bases are a match to TRBD1. The CDR3 sequence is 16 residues long. V was clipped by 1 base and J by 8 bases; unmatched bases: 7. Germline assignment: CDR1 SGHAT and CDR2 FQNNGV. CDR3 nucleotide sequence: TGTGCCAGCAGCTTAGCAAGGACAGGGTATGATTCACCCCTCCACTTT. Protein sequence: CASSLARTGYDSPLHF.

The table lists this clonotype with a few counts. V is TRBV27 and J is TRBJ2-3; 11 nucleotides line up with TRBD2. Germline-derived CDR1 and CDR2 are MNHEY and SMNVEV (reference sequence). V dropped 4 bases and J dropped 4; count of bases not matched to a gene: 10. CDR3 length: 17 amino acids. The CDR3 loop is CASSSLFSGGAPDTQYF. CDR3 nucleotide sequence: TGTGCCAGCAGTTCCCTTTTTAGCGGGGGGGCCCCAGATACGCAGTATTTT.

In its sample, this clonotype was seen a few times. This sequence joins TRBV29-1 and TRBJ2-7, with 7 bases identical to TRBD2. The CDR3 contains 13 residues. The junction had 9 bases not matched to a gene; V was cut back by 4 bases and J by 6 bases. Germline V gene sequence: CDR1 SQVTM, CDR2 ANQGSEA. The CDR3 DNA reads as TGCAGCGTTGGGGGGGGGAACGACGCCGAGCAGTACTTC. It is translated as CSVGGGNDAEQYF.

The genes are TRBV4-1 and TRBJ2-5, with a tentative D call TRBD2 (6 bases). The V gene lost 1 base and the J gene lost 4 bases, with 13 bases spanning the gap. There are 15 residues in the CDR3. The V gene's germline CDR1 is MGHRA and CDR2 YSYEKL. CDR3 DNA: TGCGCCAGCAGCCAAGGGGACGGAGGGGTAGAGACCCAGTACTTC. Protein sequence: CASSQGDGGVETQYF.

The chain joins TRBV7-9 to TRBJ2-7, with 10 bases lining up with TRBD1. CDR1 and CDR2 from the germline V gene are SEHNR and FQNEAQ (reference sequence). The CDR3 sequence is 14 residues long. J was trimmed by 7 bases and V by 6 bases; bases with no gene match: 9. In DNA form, the CDR3 reads TGTGCCAGCAGACGACAGGGGGCGCGTGAAGAGCAGTACTTC. This gives the protein CASRRQGAREEQYF. Full variable domain (remainder filled in from reference TRBV7-9 and TRBJ2-7): DTGVSQNPRHKITKRGQNVTFRCDPISEHNRLYWYRQTLGQGPEFLTYFQNEAQLEKSRLLSDRFSAERPKGSFSTLEIQRTEQGDSAMYLCASRRQGAREEQYFGPGTRLTVT.

Concerning this clonotype itself: A junction boundary mismatches the germline segment, possibly from a read error. The rearrangement links TRBV7-9 to TRBJ2-1; the match to TRBD2 covers 7 bases. This CDR3 is 14 amino acids long. The germline V gene has CDR1 SEHNR and CDR2 FQNEAQ (reference sequence). In DNA, the CDR3 is TGTGCCAGCACCTTAGGAGCGGGGTACAATGAGCAGTTCTTC. Its protein is CASTLGAGYNEQFF.

This clonotype was seen at least ten times. The chain employs TRBV12-3 or TRBV12-4 and TRBJ2-7, with unresolved D. The CDR3 consists of 12 residues. This chain's CDR3 is CASSLGAYEQYV. The CDR3 bases are TGTGCCAGCAGCTTAGGTGCATACGAGCAGTACGTC.

This sequence joins TRBV4-1 and TRBJ1-2, with D possibly TRBD1 on 5 matching bases. Looked up from germline, CDR1 is MGHRA and CDR2 is YSYEKL. The V and J ends lost 2 bases and 3 bases respectively, with 16 bases between them. This CDR3 is built from 16 residues. The DNA for the CDR3 is TGCGCCAGCAGCCAAAGCCAGGGAGTACCCGACTATGGCTACACCTTC. Its protein product is CASSQSQGVPDYGYTF.

This clonotype was counted between two and nine times. Written as DNA, the CDR3 is TGTGCCAGCAGTGGGGTACTAGCGGGGGGGCCCGGTGAGACCCAGTACTTC. Translating gives CASSGVLAGGPGETQYF. The chain employs TRBV6-1 and TRBJ2-5; 13 nucleotides match TRBD2. V shed 4 bases, J shed 5 bases, and the junction held 10 bases outside the gene matches. CDR1 is MNHNS and CDR2 is SASEGT in the germline V gene. The length of the CDR3 is 17 residues.